Following are 30 T cell receptor beta chains from one sample sequenced in a study of cytomegalovirus exposure and HLA in healthy donors. TCRdb's copy holds only in-frame clones and misses some; the assay was immunoSEQ multiplex PCR. This sample has 55,000 to 70,000 clones; approximately 90% occur once, and the top ten carry around 1.7%. Sequences were obtained from PBMCs. The receptors come from a woman between 18 and 29 years old in good health and CMV-seronegative.

This chain joins TRBV19 and TRBJ1-1; D is perhaps TRBD1 (6 bases). The CDR3 is 18 amino acids. The germline V gene has CDR1 LNHDA and CDR2 SQIVND (reference sequence). The V end was cut by 6 bases, the J end by 1 base, with 24 bases between. CDR3 protein: CASRPQGSYQSENTEAFF. The CDR3 nucleotides are TGTGCCAGTAGGCCACAGGGTTCTTATCAATCTGAGAACACTGAAGCTTTCTTT.

The chain uses TRBV4-1 and TRBJ2-1, with no clear D. Germline CDR1 reads MGHRA; CDR2 reads YSYEKL. Trimming left V 2 bases short and J 8 bases short, with 19 bases between. This CDR3 comprises 16 residues. The CDR3 nucleotides are TGCGCCAGCAGCCAACCCCCGAGGCGTCCGAGCGATGAGCAGTTCTTC. Protein sequence: CASSQPPRRPSDEQFF.

The chain carries TRBV5-4 and TRBJ2-7; 9 bases match TRBD2. The CDR3 covers 17 residues. V lost 3 bases to trimming and J lost 0 bases; unmatched junction nucleotides: 10. Germline V gene sequence: CDR1 SGHNT, CDR2 YYREEE (reference sequence). CDR3: CASSSGTSFSSSYEQYF. CDR3 DNA sequence: TGTGCCAGCAGCTCAGGGACTAGCTTCTCCTCCTCCTACGAGCAGTACTTC.

A few counts support this clone. The chain links TRBV9 to TRBJ1-4; possible D gene TRBD1, 5 bases. V was clipped by 5 bases and J by 4 bases, with 12 bases between them. This CDR3 contains 14 residues. Germline V CDR1 and CDR2: SGDLS, YYNGEE. CDR3 nucleotides: TGTGCCAGCAGTCCAGGGTTCGATAATGAAAAACTGTTTTTT. Translation: CASSPGFDNEKLFF.

This chain links TRBV25-1 with TRBJ2-3; tentative D call: TRBD2 (6 bases). From germline, CDR1 is MGHDK and CDR2 SYGVNS. Trimming stripped 0 bases from V and 6 bases from J, with 13 bases between. The CDR3 has 15 amino acids. This CDR3 reads CASSEYHRREDTQYF. The CDR3 DNA follows: TGTGCCAGCAGTGAATACCACAGGAGGGAGGATACGCAGTATTTT.

This rearrangement joins TRBV21-1 to TRBJ2-1; TRBD2 reflects the table's D call only, with no check against the DNA. TRBV21-1 is a documented pseudogene. The CDR3 runs 14 residues. The CDR3 here is CAGTLAGGYNEQFF. CDR3 coding DNA: TGTGCCGGCACCTTAGCGGGAGGCTACAATGAGCAGTTCTTC.

The chain uses TRBV15 and TRBJ1-4; TRBD1 agrees at 7 bases. With 8 bases clipped from V and 0 bases from J, the junction kept 9 bases outside the gene matches. This CDR3 comprises 16 residues. The germline gives CDR1 LNHNV, CDR2 YYDKDF (reference sequence). The CDR3 spells CATQAPGQPTNEKLFF. CDR3 in DNA: TGTGCCACCCAGGCACCGGGACAGCCAACTAATGAAAAACTGTTTTTT.

The gene calls are TRBV4-3 and TRBJ1-2; TRBD1 agrees at 7 bases. J lost 2 bases, V lost 4 bases, and 7 bases had no gene match. Germline CDR1 reads LGHNA; CDR2 reads YSLEER. The CDR3 is 15 residues long. The CDR3 DNA reads as TGCGCCAGCAGCCTCGGACAGGAACGGAACTATGGCTACACCTTC. Translating it yields CASSLGQERNYGYTF.

V gene TRBV13 combines with J gene TRBJ2-3; perhaps TRBD2 as D (6 bases). Trimming took off 1 base at V and 3 bases at J, with 8 bases between the two ends. This CDR3 is built from 14 residues. In germline, CDR1 is PRHDT, CDR2 FYEKMQ (reference sequence). The CDR3 bases are TGTGCCAGCAGCTTAGCACTAGCAACAGATACGCAGTATTTT. This encodes CASSLALATDTQYF.

V and J are TRBV6-5 and TRBJ2-3; 12 positions agree with TRBD1. The CDR3 loop spans 15 amino acids. V lost 4 bases, J lost 2 bases, and 1 base stayed unmatched. The germline V gene has CDR1 MNHEY and CDR2 SVGAGI. The CDR3 protein is CASSLGQGATDTQYF. Written as DNA, the CDR3 is TGTGCCAGCAGTTTGGGACAGGGGGCCACAGATACGCAGTATTTT.

This clone came up a few times. Other DNA sequences in this sample translate to the same CDR3. V and J are TRBV5-1 and TRBJ2-2; TRBD2 aligns across 9 bases. In germline, CDR1 is SGHRS, CDR2 YFSETQ. The CDR3 is 16 amino acids. Trimming at V came to 0 bases and at J to 2 bases, leaving 2 bases not matched to a gene. CDR3 region: CASSLGLAVNTGELFF. CDR3 DNA: TGCGCCAGCAGCTTGGGACTAGCGGTTAACACCGGGGAGCTGTTTTTT.

CDR3 amino acids: CASSPRGVAGGPDTQYF. CDR3 nucleotide sequence: TGTGCCAGCAGCCCCCGGGGGGTAGCGGGAGGGCCAGATACGCAGTATTTT. The chain has TRBV9 and TRBJ2-3; 11 bases are shared with TRBD2. V lost 4 bases, J lost 4 bases, and 11 bases stayed unmatched. The CDR3 has 17 amino acids. Germline CDR1 reads SGDLS; CDR2 reads YYNGEE.

The chain recombines TRBV19 with TRBJ1-5; D ambiguous. With 8 bases removed from V and 0 bases from J, the gap between germline ends came to 11 bases. This CDR3 is built from 14 residues. Germline V gene data show CDR1 as LNHDA and CDR2 as SQIVND (reference sequence). CDR3 loop: CASATSSSNQPQHF. In DNA, the CDR3 is TGTGCCAGTGCGACATCCAGTAGCAATCAGCCCCAGCATTTT. Drawing the rest from reference TRBV19 and TRBJ1-5, the complete variable domain is DGGITQSPKYLFRKEGQNVTLSCEQNLNHDAMYWYRQDPGQGLRLIYYSQIVNDFQKGDIAEGYSVSREKKESFPLTVTSAQKNPTAFYLCASATSSSNQPQHFGDGTRLSIL.

This chain joins TRBV19 and TRBJ2-2, with 10 bases aligning to TRBD1. The CDR3 totals 16 residues. Losses at the gene ends were 4 bases for V and 3 bases for J; bases not matched to a gene: 5. CDR1 is LNHDA and CDR2 is SQIVND in the germline V gene (reference sequence). CDR3 DNA: TGTGCCAGTAGTAAGTGGACAGGGGGTGACACCGGGGAGCTGTTTTTT. This translates into CASSKWTGGDTGELFF.

V is TRBV30 and J is TRBJ1-2; TRBD1 agrees at 7 bases. Trimming removed 0 bases from V and 4 bases from J; junction bases left unmatched: 8. Germline V CDR1 and CDR2: GTSNPN, SVGIG (reference sequence). The CDR3 loop spans 15 amino acids. CDR3 protein: CAWSVRNRGFYGYTF. The CDR3 nucleotides are TGTGCCTGGAGTGTACGGAACAGGGGCTTCTATGGCTACACCTTC.

The chain is built from TRBV6-7 and TRBJ1-5; D gene unclear. TRBV6-7 is annotated as an ORF whose role is uncertain. V lost 0 bases, J lost 3 bases, and 12 bases lay in between. CDR3 length: 16 amino acids. The CDR3 DNA reads TGTGCCAGCAGTTACTCGGGCGACGGATCCAATCAGCCCCAGCATTTT. Protein: CASSYSGDGSNQPQHF.

J is TRBJ2-6 and V is TRBV5-1; D is possibly TRBD1 (7 bases). CDR1 is SGHRS and CDR2 is YFSETQ in the germline V gene. CDR3 length equals 19 residues. The V end lost 2 bases, the J end lost 1 base, and 19 bases lay between the germline ends. This CDR3 reads CASSFGPGGRRSGANVLTF. The CDR3 coding sequence is TGCGCCAGCAGCTTTGGTCCAGGGGGGAGGCGATCTGGGGCCAACGTCCTGACTTTC.

This sequence joins TRBV6-1 and TRBJ1-5; TRBD1 is a possible D gene (5 bases). Germline values: CDR1 MNHNS, CDR2 SASEGT. The CDR3 has 13 amino acids. Trimming shortened V by 3 bases and J by 5 bases, and 8 bases separated the two germline ends. The CDR3 loop reads CASSDQGYQPQHF. CDR3 sequence (DNA): TGTGCCAGCAGTGATCAGGGATATCAGCCCCAGCATTTT.

The chain carries TRBV4-3 and TRBJ1-2; weak D call: TRBD1 (6 bases). Trimming left V 1 base short and J 7 bases short, with 19 bases between. CDR3 size: 16 residues. In germline, CDR1 is LGHNA, CDR2 YSLEER. This chain's CDR3 is CASSQGRGATPSGYTF. Written as DNA, the CDR3 is TGCGCCAGCAGCCAAGGGCGGGGGGCTACTCCGTCTGGCTACACCTTC.

This clone appeared a few times. The CDR3 spells CASSPGPGGFGYTF. The CDR3 DNA follows: TGTGCCAGCAGCCCTGGGCCAGGGGGCTTTGGCTACACCTTC. The rearrangement uses TRBV4-2 and TRBJ1-2, with 8 nucleotides matching TRBD1. Germline loops: CDR1 LGHNA, CDR2 YNFKEQ. The CDR3 length is 14 residues. Unmatched junction bases numbered 8, after V lost 4 bases and J lost 7 bases.

The chain recombines TRBV4-2 with TRBJ2-7, with D hard to call. V lost 4 bases to trimming and J lost 2 bases, with 18 bases between them. Germline CDR1 is LGHNA and CDR2 is YNFKEQ. The CDR3 is 16 amino acids. The CDR3 DNA sequence: TGTGCCAGCAGCCTAGAAGGAATGGGCTTAGCCTACGAGCAGTACTTC. Translation gives CASSLEGMGLAYEQYF.

The rearrangement joins TRBV9 to TRBJ2-1; tentative D call: TRBD2 (6 bases). Germline-derived CDR1 and CDR2 are SGDLS and YYNGEE. The CDR3 spans 15 residues. The V end was cut by 0 bases, the J end by 9 bases, with 16 bases between. The CDR3 region is CASSVATGDPSEQFF. CDR3 coding DNA: TGTGCCAGCAGCGTAGCTACGGGGGACCCTTCTGAGCAGTTCTTC.

This chain connects TRBV4-3 to TRBJ1-2; D is unclear. The CDR3 runs 17 residues. The V gene's germline CDR1 is LGHNA and CDR2 YSLEER. Between the trimmed V and J ends, which lost 2 bases and 2 bases, there was a span of 18 bases. The CDR3 DNA reads as TGCGCCAGCAGCCAACAGGTCTCAGATCGAAGCAACTATGGCTACACCTTC. Protein product: CASSQQVSDRSNYGYTF.

The gene calls are TRBV13 and TRBJ2-7; 8 positions match TRBD2. This CDR3 is 15 amino acids long. Trimming took 5 bases from V and 2 from J; bases not matched to a gene: 8. The germline gives CDR1 PRHDT, CDR2 FYEKMQ (reference sequence). The CDR3 nucleotides read TGTGCCAGCAGCCCCTCGCGGGAGGTCACCTACGAGCAGTACTTC. Translation: CASSPSREVTYEQYF.

This chain connects TRBV28 to TRBJ1-1; no definite D call. This CDR3 is built from 10 residues. Deletions cut 11 bases from V and 5 bases from J, with 9 bases between. The germline V gene encodes CDR1 MDHEN and CDR2 SYDVKM. The CDR3 sequence is CAVIDTEAFF. CDR3 DNA: TGTGCCGTAATAGATACTGAAGCTTTCTTT.

The chain uses TRBV19 and TRBJ1-6; D is perhaps TRBD1 (6 bases). There are 16 residues in the CDR3. From germline, CDR1 is LNHDA and CDR2 SQIVND (reference sequence). V was cut by 8 bases and J by 0 bases, with 14 bases left in between. CDR3 in DNA: TGTGCCAGTGCATGGACAGAGAGCTCCTATAATTCACCCCTCCACTTT. Its protein product is CASAWTESSYNSPLHF.

The chain employs TRBV7-2 and TRBJ2-3; a weak D match, TRBD2 (6 bases). The germline V and J ends were trimmed by 5 bases and 2 bases, with 17 bases remaining between them. The CDR3 is 16 amino acids. The germline V gene encodes CDR1 SGHTA and CDR2 FQGNSA. CDR3 in DNA: TGTGCCAGCAGCCAAGGGACTTACTCACTCACAGATACGCAGTATTTT. It is translated as CASSQGTYSLTDTQYF. Looking up the rest from reference TRBV7-2 and TRBJ2-3 gives the full variable domain: GAGVSQSPSNKVTEKGKDVELRCDPISGHTALYWYRQSLGQGLEFLIYFQGNSAPDKSGLPSDRFSAERTGGSVSTLTIQRTQQEDSAVYLCASSQGTYSLTDTQYFGPGTRLTVL.

J is TRBJ2-7 and V is TRBV5-1, with 10 bases aligning to TRBD2. The CDR3 is 16 amino acids. After removal of 4 bases from V and 4 bases from J, the junction contained 11 bases not matched to a gene. Looked up from germline, CDR1 is SGHRS and CDR2 is YFSETQ. The CDR3 loop is CASSLSSGLASYEQYF. The CDR3 DNA is TGCGCCAGCAGCCTTTCCTCGGGACTAGCGTCTTACGAGCAGTACTTC.

The gene calls are TRBV19 and TRBJ2-6, with D hard to call. In germline, CDR1 is LNHDA, CDR2 SQIVND (reference sequence). This CDR3 has 15 amino acids. V was cut by 5 bases and J by 2 bases, with 10 bases left in between. The CDR3 spells CASSLWAAGANVLTF. The CDR3 nucleotides read TGTGCCAGTAGTCTGTGGGCAGCTGGGGCCAACGTCCTGACTTTC.

V usage is TRBV30 and J usage is TRBJ1-4, with D perhaps TRBD1 (6 bases). Germline V gene lookup returns CDR1 GTSNPN and CDR2 SVGIG (reference sequence). Between the trimmed V and J ends, which lost 7 bases and 7 bases, there was a span of 7 bases. CDR3 size: 10 residues. The CDR3 region is CAYRVEKLFF. The CDR3 bases are TGTGCCTACAGGGTTGAAAAACTGTTTTTT.